A selection of T cell receptor beta chains follows, all from one sample in a study of cytomegalovirus exposure and HLA in healthy donors. TCRdb's table, derived via immunoSEQ multiplex PCR, lists solely in-frame clones and lacks some. The sample yields some 200,000 clones, around three quarters seen once. The sequenced sample consisted of PBMCs. These receptor sequences come from a woman between 50 and 59 years old in good health and CMV-seronegative. Both conserved end residues are part of each CDR3. Clone sizes are given selectively: once, few, many, or a class where the clone is expanded.

CASSLGTGNTEAFF,TRBV5-1,NA
CASSFRTPGILGANEKLFF,TRBV5-1,NA
CASSLSGNRNEQFF,TRBV11-1,NA
CASSLGQGQGASQPQHF,TRBV5-6,NA
CASSKEGTGNTGELFF,TRBV4-2,NA
CASSPSGLAAYNEQFF,TRBV7-9,once
CASSLSGRGEQYF,TRBV14,NA
CASSQGGTGASGGYTF,TRBV4-1,NA
CASSPRRRVHEQYF,TRBV28,NA
CASSPGQFQKSGTYEQYF,TRBV11-3,once
CASKSSGGSYEQYF,TRBV2,NA
CASSPKGGQGFPNEKLFF,TRBV14,few
CASSTNRDRGLRSYNSPLHF,TRBV6-8,NA
CASSLDGMPYNEQFF,TRBV5-6,NA
CASSFQGSSGNTIYF,TRBV11-2,NA
CASSGPERGGGNEQFF,TRBV13,few
CASSSPGQGDEKLFF,TRBV5-6,few
CASSSSGQPRPYEQYF,TRBV28,NA
CASSSVGGNEKLFF,TRBV6-6,NA
CASSYTSGVTDTQYF,TRBV14,NA
CSVEGGQSLNTEAFF,TRBV29-1,NA
CASSYRGVTDTQYF,TRBV18,few
CSSSLGRYEQYF,TRBV7-9,NA
CASSLSGGEETQYF,TRBV7-3,NA
CASSLRGAHGTDTQYF,TRBV13,once
CASSPGQDNSPLHF,TRBV9,NA
CASSPRDRGLENTEAFF,TRBV9,NA
CASSLDWGDEQYF,TRBV7-8,NA
CASGPGLKKEKLFF,TRBV19,NA
CASSFFSGQLNTEAFF,TRBV5-5,NA
CASRLTVSTDTQYF,TRBV5-6,NA
CASSPGDSMGTEAFF,TRBV13,NA
CAWSTAGGPSATDTQYF,TRBV30,NA
CASSVGRNTEAFF,TRBV9,NA
CASSQGTRIGELFF,TRBV7-2,NA
CASSLEPGSYEQYF,TRBV7-2,NA
CASSLNRDSLYEQYF,TRBV5-1,NA
CASSLARGRGVSYEQYF,TRBV5-4,NA
CASDHPGTGEHYGYTF,TRBV19,NA
CASSMDTSGGTDTQYF,TRBV19,NA
CASSLVGQAQFF,TRBV7-9,NA
CASRTGSVEKLFF,TRBV7-2,NA
CASSLASSSKNIQYF,TRBV7-2,few
CASSFYPRQGTYEQYF,TRBV11-2,NA